This T cell receptor (beta chain) derives from a study of graft-versus-host responses after intestinal transplantation. The data were produced by immunoSEQ multiplex PCR, yet TCRdb's version contains in-frame clones alone and is incomplete. The repertoire holds approximately 15,000 clones, with around 35% as singletons. V lost 2 bases to trimming and J lost 5 bases; unmatched junction nucleotides: 10. In germline, CDR1 is SGHVS, CDR2 FNYEAQ. The CDR3 is 16 amino acids. This clone was counted between two and nine times. Sequencing used alloreactive CD4+ T cells from a mixed lymphocyte reaction culture, obtained before intestinal transplant. The subset here: CFSE-low proliferating T cells sorted from approximately 6-day pre-transplant mixed lymphocyte reaction (GvH or HvG direction). The chain is built from TRBV7-6 and TRBJ1-1; TRBD1 matches at 8 bases. The TCR was taken from a human patient who received an intestinal transplant. CDR3 bases: TGTGCCAGCAGCTTACGTGGGACAGGACGGAGGACTGAAGCTTTCTTT. Translation: CASSLRGTGRRTEAFF.